The 10 T cell receptor beta chains given below trace back to one sample, sequenced in a study of blood T cell repertoires in COVID-19. The assay was immunoSEQ multiplex PCR, and TCRdb's table has in-frame clones only and misses some. Of roughly 460,000 clones in the sample, about 90% were seen once. Sequencing was carried out using peripheral blood. The source of these receptors is a man younger than 35 with COVID-19, enrolled during active disease.

This chain joins TRBV25-1 and TRBJ1-4; TRBD1 matches at 10 bases. Germline values: CDR1 MGHDK, CDR2 SYGVNS. This CDR3 has 15 residues. The J segment lost 8 bases and the V segment lost 3 bases, leaving 6 bases of the junction unmatched. Here the CDR3 DNA reads TGTGCCAGCAGTGATTGGGGGACAGGGGTAGAAAAACTGTTTTTT. Translating gives CASSDWGTGVEKLFF.

V gene TRBV30 combines with J gene TRBJ1-5; TRBD1 aligns across 7 bases. The CDR3 is 16 amino acids. V gave up 2 bases and J gave up 0 bases; unmatched junction bases: 7. Germline-derived CDR1 and CDR2 are GTSNPN and SVGIG (reference sequence). CDR3 nucleotides: TGTGCCTGGAGTAGAGGGGGCACATATAGCAATCAGCCCCAGCATTTT. This translates into CAWSRGGTYSNQPQHF.

The chain joins TRBV29-1 to TRBJ2-7; tentative D call: TRBD1 (6 bases). The CDR3 length is 12 residues. The V end was cut by 7 bases, the J end by 5 bases, with 15 bases between. Germline V gives CDR1 SQVTM, CDR2 ANQGSEA. The CDR3 nucleotides are TGCAGCGCGTGGCAGGGGTTCGACGAGCAGTACTTC. It is translated as CSAWQGFDEQYF.

The J gene is TRBJ2-7, the V gene TRBV30; perhaps TRBD1 as D (5 bases). Germline V CDR1 and CDR2: GTSNPN, SVGIG (reference sequence). V was shortened by 0 bases and J by 0 bases, with 6 bases between the two germline ends. The CDR3 length is 13 residues. The CDR3 DNA sequence: TGTGCCTGGAGTGTGGGGCCCTCCTACGAGCAGTACTTC. Residues: CAWSVGPSYEQYF.

CDR3 sequence (DNA): TGTGCCACCAGAACAAAGACAGGGGGCTCCTACAATGAGCAGTTCTTC. Translated: CATRTKTGGSYNEQFF. The V call is TRBV15, the J call TRBJ2-1; 9 bases align to TRBD1. Germline V gene lookup returns CDR1 LNHNV and CDR2 YYDKDF (reference sequence). This CDR3 region has 16 residues. Trimming took 6 bases from V and 0 from J; bases not matched to a gene: 6.

The chain is built from TRBV5-1 and TRBJ2-3; 8 bases agree with TRBD2. Germline CDR1 SGHRS, CDR2 YFSETQ. The CDR3 runs 16 residues. V lost 1 base and J lost 6; bases outside the gene matches: 10. Here the CDR3 reads CASSLQGSGTFDTQYF. CDR3 nucleotides: TGCGCCAGCAGCTTGCAGGGTAGCGGGACATTTGATACGCAGTATTTT.

This clone was detected only once. V usage is TRBV5-6 and J usage is TRBJ2-7; D not certain. The length of the CDR3 is 11 residues. Trimming left V 3 bases short and J 4 bases short, with 5 bases between. Germline V gene lookup returns CDR1 SGHDT and CDR2 YYEEEE. CDR3 protein: CASSSQYEQYF. DNA of the CDR3: TGTGCCAGCAGCTCCCAATACGAGCAGTACTTC.

This sequence joins TRBV7-9 and TRBJ2-3, with 16 positions matching TRBD2. Per the germline V gene, CDR1 is SEHNR and CDR2 is FQNEAQ (reference sequence). V dropped 8 bases and J dropped 0; count of bases not matched to a gene: 8. CDR3 length: 18 residues. CDR3 bases: TGTGCCAGCCAAACCGGGACTAGCGGGGGGGCTAGCACAGATACGCAGTATTTT. Its translation is CASQTGTSGGASTDTQYF. Complete variable domain (other parts from reference TRBV7-9 and TRBJ2-3): DTGVSQNPRHKITKRGQNVTFRCDPISEHNRLYWYRQTLGQGPEFLTYFQNEAQLEKSRLLSDRFSAERPKGSFSTLEIQRTEQGDSAMYLCASQTGTSGGASTDTQYFGPGTRLTVL.

The V gene is TRBV7-2, the J gene TRBJ1-6; a weak D match, TRBD1 (5 bases). CDR3 length: 13 residues. Germline V CDR1 and CDR2: SGHTA, FQGNSA. V was cut by 5 bases and J by 10 bases, with 12 bases left in between. The CDR3 nucleotides read TGTGCCAGCAGCCCAGGACAAAGCTCACCCCTCCACTTT. This codes for CASSPGQSSPLHF.

The genes are TRBV3-1 (or the pseudogene TRBV3-2) and TRBJ1-1, with 9 bases lining up with TRBD1. Looked up from germline, CDR1 is LGHDT and CDR2 is YNNKEL (reference sequence). This CDR3 spans 16 amino acids. The V segment lost 0 bases and the J segment 6 bases; nucleotides outside the gene matches: 8. The DNA for the CDR3 is TGTGCCAGCAGCCAAGAAGGGCGGGACAGGGAGGCTGAAGCTTTCTTT. Translated: CASSQEGRDREAEAFF.